This T cell receptor (beta chain) was identified during a study of blood T cells in healthy people across ages. Samples each yielded at least 5.5 micrograms of total RNA. A second 7 to 11 cycle PCR used barcoded and J-beta primers. Using its own MiXCR run on the 5' RACE reads, TCRdb lists one record per CDR3 protein. The sample records approximately 800,000 distinct CDR3 sequences, 20% to 25% being singletons. In addition, the sample was reused for a study of T cells of mothers and their children.

The sequenced sample was blood. This TCR was recovered from a boy younger than 18 in good health.

The CDR3 nucleotides read TGTGCCAGCAGCTTAGAAGGAGCGGGACTAGCAACGGGGGAGCTGTTTTTT. It encodes CASSLEGAGLATGELFF. This sequence joins TRBV7-2 and TRBJ2-2; TRBD2 agrees at 9 bases. Germline loops: CDR1 SGHTA, CDR2 FQGNSA. The CDR3 covers 17 residues. Losses at the gene ends were 1 base for V and 8 bases for J; bases not matched to a gene: 11.